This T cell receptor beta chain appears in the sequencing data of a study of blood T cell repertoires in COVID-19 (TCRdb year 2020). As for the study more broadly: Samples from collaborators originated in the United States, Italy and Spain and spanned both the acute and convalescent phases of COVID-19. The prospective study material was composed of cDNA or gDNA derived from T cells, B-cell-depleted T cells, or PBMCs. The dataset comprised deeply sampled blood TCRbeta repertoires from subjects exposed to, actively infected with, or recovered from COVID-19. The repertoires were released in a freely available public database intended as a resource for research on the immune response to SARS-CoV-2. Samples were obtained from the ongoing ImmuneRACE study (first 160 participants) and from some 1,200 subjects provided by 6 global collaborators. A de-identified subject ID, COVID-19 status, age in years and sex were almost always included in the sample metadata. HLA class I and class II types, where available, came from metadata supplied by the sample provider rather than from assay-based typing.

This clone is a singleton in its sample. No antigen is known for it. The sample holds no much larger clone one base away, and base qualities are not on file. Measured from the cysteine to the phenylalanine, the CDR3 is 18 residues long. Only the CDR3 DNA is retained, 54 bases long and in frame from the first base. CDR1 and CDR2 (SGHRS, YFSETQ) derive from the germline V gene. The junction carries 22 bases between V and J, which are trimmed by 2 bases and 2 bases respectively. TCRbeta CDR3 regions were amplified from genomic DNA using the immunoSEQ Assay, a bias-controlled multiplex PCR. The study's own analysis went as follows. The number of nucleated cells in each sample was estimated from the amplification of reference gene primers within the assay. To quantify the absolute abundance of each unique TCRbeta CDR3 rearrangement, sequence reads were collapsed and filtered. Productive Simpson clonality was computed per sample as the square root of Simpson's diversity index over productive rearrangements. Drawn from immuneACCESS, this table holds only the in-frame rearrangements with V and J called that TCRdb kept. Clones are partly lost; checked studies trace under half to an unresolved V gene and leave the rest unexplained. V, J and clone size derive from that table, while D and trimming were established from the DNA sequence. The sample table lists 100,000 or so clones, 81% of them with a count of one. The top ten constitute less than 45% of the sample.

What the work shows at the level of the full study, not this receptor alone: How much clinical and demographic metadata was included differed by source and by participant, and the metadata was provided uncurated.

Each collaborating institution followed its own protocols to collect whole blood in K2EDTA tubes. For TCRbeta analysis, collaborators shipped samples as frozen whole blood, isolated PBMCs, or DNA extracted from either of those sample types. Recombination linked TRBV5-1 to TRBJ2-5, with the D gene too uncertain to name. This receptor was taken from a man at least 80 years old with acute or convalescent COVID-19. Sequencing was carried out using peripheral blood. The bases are TGCGCCAGCAGCTTAAGGTCAGCGTCAACCCCCGCACAAGAGACCCAGTACTTC. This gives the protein CASSLRSASTPAQETQYF.